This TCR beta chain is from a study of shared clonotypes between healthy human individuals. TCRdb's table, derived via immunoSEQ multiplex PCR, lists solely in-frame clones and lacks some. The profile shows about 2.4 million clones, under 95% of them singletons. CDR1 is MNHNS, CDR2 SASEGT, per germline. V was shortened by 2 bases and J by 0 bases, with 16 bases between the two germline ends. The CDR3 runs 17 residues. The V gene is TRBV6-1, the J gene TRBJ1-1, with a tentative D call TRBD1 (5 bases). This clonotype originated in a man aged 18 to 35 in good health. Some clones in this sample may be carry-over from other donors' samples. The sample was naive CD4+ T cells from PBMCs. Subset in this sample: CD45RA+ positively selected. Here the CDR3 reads CASSETRRQTLNTEAFF. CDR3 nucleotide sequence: TGTGCCAGCAGTGAAACTCGACGACAGACCTTGAACACTGAAGCTTTCTTT.